The 18 T cell receptor beta chains in this list originate from one sample, sequenced in a study of CD8+ T cells in alopecia areata. RNA was isolated and reverse transcribed to cDNA, the sequencing template. Assay used: immunoSEQ multiplex PCR; TCRdb lists only in-frame clones, some missing. This sample has over 150,000 clones; around 63% occur once, and the top ten carry 1.5% to 2%. Specimen: CD4+ T cells sorted from blood, collected at week 0. The origin of the receptors is a human donor with alopecia areata.

The V gene is TRBV9, the J gene TRBJ1-2; D might be TRBD1 (5 bases). The CDR3 has 16 amino acids. CDR1 and CDR2 from the germline V gene are SGDLS and YYNGEE. Trimming removed 0 bases at V and 4 bases at J, with 16 bases between. The CDR3 DNA reads TGTGCCAGCAGCGTAGATTTACGGACCGACAGCTATGGCTACACCTTC. The encoded protein is CASSVDLRTDSYGYTF.

In DNA form, the CDR3 reads TGTGCCTGGAAAGGGGGGCCTGGAAGTGGCTACACCTTC. The encoded protein is CAWKGGPGSGYTF. The gene calls are TRBV30 and TRBJ1-2, with D possibly matching TRBD1 (6 bases). There are 13 residues in the CDR3. Germline assignment: CDR1 GTSNPN and CDR2 SVGIG (reference sequence). V was trimmed by 4 bases and J by 7 bases, leaving 16 bases between them.

The genes are TRBV29-1 and TRBJ2-3, with a weak D call TRBD2 (6 bases). CDR3 length: 15 amino acids. V shed 4 bases and J shed 2 bases, with 16 bases lying between them. Germline V gene sequence: CDR1 SQVTM, CDR2 ANQGSEA. CDR3 residues: CSVVLAGGNTDTQYF. CDR3 nucleotides: TGCAGCGTTGTCCTGGCCGGGGGAAACACAGATACGCAGTATTTT.

V usage is TRBV29-1 and J usage is TRBJ1-1; no clear D gene. V was shortened by 4 bases and J by 0 bases, with 6 bases between the two germline ends. The CDR3 is made up of 12 amino acids. Per germline, CDR1 SQVTM and CDR2 ANQGSEA. CDR3 nucleotide sequence: TGCAGCGTTGTTAGCATGAACACTGAAGCTTTCTTT. This sequence encodes CSVVSMNTEAFF.

The chain carries TRBV30 and TRBJ1-1; D gene unclear. Germline V CDR1 and CDR2: GTSNPN, SVGIG (reference sequence). The V end was cut by 0 bases, the J end by 3 bases, with 14 bases between. The CDR3 runs to 15 residues. CDR3 region: CAWSVRLRSDTEAFF. CDR3 DNA: TGTGCCTGGAGTGTACGGCTCAGGTCGGACACTGAAGCTTTCTTT.

The rearrangement links TRBV4-3 to TRBJ1-6, with D possibly matching TRBD1 (6 bases). Germline V gene lookup returns CDR1 LGHNA and CDR2 YSLEER. The CDR3 extends over 18 amino acids. The V end was cut by 3 bases, the J end by 0 bases, with 15 bases between. CDR3 sequence: CASSQATGSSSYNSPLHF. DNA for the CDR3: TGCGCCAGCAGCCAGGCTACAGGGAGTAGCTCCTATAATTCACCCCTCCACTTT.

Worth noting for this clone: One junction end disagrees with the germline gene, perhaps due to a read error. The chain uses TRBV27 and TRBJ2-1; D unclear. Germline CDR1 reads MNHEY; CDR2 reads SMNVEV (reference sequence). This CDR3 has 15 residues. CDR3 protein: CASSFLGGGDNEQFF. The CDR3 bases are TGTGCCAGCAGTTTTCTAGGTGGCGGCGACAACGAGCAGTTCTTC.

The rearrangement links TRBV29-1 to TRBJ1-1; weak D call: TRBD1 (6 bases). This CDR3 has 12 amino acids. Trimming took 7 bases from V and 5 from J, leaving 14 bases between them. Germline V gene lookup returns CDR1 SQVTM and CDR2 ANQGSEA. As DNA, the CDR3 is TGCAGCGGAGGGTCAGGGGATACTGAAGCTTTCTTT. Translated, it gives CSGGSGDTEAFF.

The chain has TRBV30 and TRBJ2-2; unclear D gene. Looked up from germline, CDR1 is GTSNPN and CDR2 is SVGIG (reference sequence). The CDR3 spans 15 residues. The V end was cut by 0 bases, the J end by 1 base, with 9 bases between. DNA for the CDR3: TGTGCCTGGAGTGTGGTGTTGATGAACACCGGGGAGCTGTTTTTT. Its protein product is CAWSVVLMNTGELFF. Supplemented by reference TRBV30 and TRBJ2-2, the full variable domain reads SQTIHQWPATLVQPVGSPLSLECTVEGTSNPNLYWYRQAAGRGLQLLFYSVGIGQISSEVPQNLSASRPQDRQFILSSKKLLLSDSGFYLCAWSVVLMNTGELFFGEGSRLTVL.

This clone was seen only a few times. The V call is TRBV29-1, the J call TRBJ2-3; 11 nucleotides line up with TRBD2. Trimming removed 1 base from V and 3 bases from J; junction bases left unmatched: 0. Germline V gene sequence: CDR1 SQVTM, CDR2 ANQGSEA. The CDR3 loop spans 14 amino acids. The CDR3 region has the DNA TGCAGCGTTGAAGCTAGCGGGGGGACAGATACGCAGTATTTT. This sequence encodes CSVEASGGTDTQYF.

The genes are TRBV2 and TRBJ2-7; 11 bases fit TRBD1. V shed 7 bases, J shed 7 bases, and the junction held 6 bases outside the gene matches. The CDR3 extends over 13 amino acids. The V gene's germline CDR1 is SNHLY and CDR2 FYNNEI. In DNA, the CDR3 is TGTGCCAGCACCGGGACAGGGGGTGGGGAGCAGTACTTC. Residues: CASTGTGGGEQYF.

This clone was counted a few times. This chain uses TRBV30 with TRBJ1-5; 9 nucleotides agree with TRBD1. The CDR3 length is 14 residues. The trim removed 5 bases at V and 2 bases at J, leaving 4 bases unmatched. Looked up from germline, CDR1 is GTSNPN and CDR2 is SVGIG (reference sequence). DNA for the CDR3: TGTGCCTGGGGGCGACAGGGGGGCAATCAGCCCCAGCATTTT. This sequence encodes CAWGRQGGNQPQHF.

The chain combines TRBV30 with TRBJ1-5; D gene uncertain. The V end was cut by 3 bases, the J end by 4 bases, with 10 bases between. The CDR3 covers 13 residues. Germline-derived CDR1 and CDR2 are GTSNPN and SVGIG (reference sequence). CDR3 sequence (DNA): TGTGCCTGGAGCTCGGGTTTGAATCAGCCCCAGCATTTT. It codes for CAWSSGLNQPQHF.

The chain employs TRBV30 and TRBJ1-5, with 9 bases that match TRBD1. With V trimmed by 2 bases and J by 3 bases, 11 bases remained unmatched. Looked up from germline, CDR1 is GTSNPN and CDR2 is SVGIG (reference sequence). The CDR3 extends over 17 amino acids. The DNA for the CDR3 is TGTGCCTGGAGTCGAGGCTGGGGACAGGGTGACAATCAGCCCCAGCATTTT. Amino acids: CAWSRGWGQGDNQPQHF.

This clone was observed once. The chain uses TRBV4-3 and TRBJ1-1; the D is unclear. Germline CDR1 is LGHNA and CDR2 is YSLEER. The ends were cut back, 2 bases at V and 0 bases at J, with 10 bases in the middle. This CDR3 contains 15 residues. The CDR3 DNA follows: TGCGCCAGCAGCCAAAGAGAGGGTATGAACACTGAAGCTTTCTTT. This encodes CASSQREGMNTEAFF.

CDR3 nucleotides: TGCGCCTCGCGGAAGGGTTTCCAAGAGACCCAGTACTTC. Translating gives CASRKGFQETQYF. This rearrangement joins TRBV5-1 to TRBJ2-5; D is unresolved. Germline assignment: CDR1 SGHRS and CDR2 YFSETQ. The CDR3 extends over 13 amino acids. V was pared by 10 bases and J by 1 base, with 14 bases between.

This chain links TRBV6-5 with TRBJ1-4, with a tentative D call TRBD1 (5 bases). Germline V gives CDR1 MNHEY, CDR2 SVGAGI. The germline V and J ends were trimmed by 0 bases and 3 bases, with 11 bases remaining between them. The CDR3 is made up of 16 amino acids. The CDR3 DNA is TGTGCCAGCAGTTACTCGATCGGGGGTGCTAATGAAAAACTGTTTTTT. Translating it yields CASSYSIGGANEKLFF.

This clone was seen only a few times. The chain combines TRBV9 with TRBJ2-7; 9 nucleotides line up with TRBD1. The CDR3 consists of 16 residues. The ends lost 0 bases at V and 3 bases at J; junction bases unmatched: 7. CDR1 and CDR2 from the germline V gene are SGDLS and YYNGEE. Here the CDR3 reads CASSVDVGTGNYEQYF. CDR3 DNA sequence: TGTGCCAGCAGCGTAGATGTCGGGACAGGGAACTACGAGCAGTACTTC.